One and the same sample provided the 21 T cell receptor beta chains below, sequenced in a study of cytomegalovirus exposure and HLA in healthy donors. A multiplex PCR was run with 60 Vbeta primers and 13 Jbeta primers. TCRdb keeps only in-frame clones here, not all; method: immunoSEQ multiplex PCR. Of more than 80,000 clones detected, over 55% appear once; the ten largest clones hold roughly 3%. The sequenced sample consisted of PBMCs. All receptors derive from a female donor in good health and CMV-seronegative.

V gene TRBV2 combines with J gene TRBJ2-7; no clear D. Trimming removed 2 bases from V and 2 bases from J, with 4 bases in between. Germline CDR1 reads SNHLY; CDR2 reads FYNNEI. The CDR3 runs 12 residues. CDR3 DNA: TGTGCCAGCAGTGAACAGGCCTACGAGCAGTACTTC. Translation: CASSEQAYEQYF.

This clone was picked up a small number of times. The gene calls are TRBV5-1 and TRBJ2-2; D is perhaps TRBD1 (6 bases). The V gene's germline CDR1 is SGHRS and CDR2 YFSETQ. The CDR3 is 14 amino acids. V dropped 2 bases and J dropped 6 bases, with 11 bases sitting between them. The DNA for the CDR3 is TGCGCCAGCAGCTTTACACCAGGGGCCGGGGAGCTGTTTTTT. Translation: CASSFTPGAGELFF.

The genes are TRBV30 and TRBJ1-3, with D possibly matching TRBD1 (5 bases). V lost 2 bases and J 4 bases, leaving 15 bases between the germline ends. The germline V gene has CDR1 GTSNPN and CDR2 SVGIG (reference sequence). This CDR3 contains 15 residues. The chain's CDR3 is CAWSKGHPGGNTIYF. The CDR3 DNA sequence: TGTGCCTGGAGTAAAGGACATCCCGGCGGAAACACCATATATTTT.

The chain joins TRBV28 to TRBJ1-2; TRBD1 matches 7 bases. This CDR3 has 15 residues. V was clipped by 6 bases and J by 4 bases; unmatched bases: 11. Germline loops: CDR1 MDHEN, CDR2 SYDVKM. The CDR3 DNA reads TGTGCCAGCAGAATGGACAGGCAAGTTCGCTATGGCTACACCTTC. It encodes CASRMDRQVRYGYTF.

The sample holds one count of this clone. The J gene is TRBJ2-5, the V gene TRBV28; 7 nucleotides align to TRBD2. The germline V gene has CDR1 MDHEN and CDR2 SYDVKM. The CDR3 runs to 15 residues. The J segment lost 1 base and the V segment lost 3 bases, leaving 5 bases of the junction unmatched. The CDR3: CASSFTLAAQETQYF. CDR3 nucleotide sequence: TGTGCCAGCAGTTTCACCCTAGCGGCCCAAGAGACCCAGTACTTC.

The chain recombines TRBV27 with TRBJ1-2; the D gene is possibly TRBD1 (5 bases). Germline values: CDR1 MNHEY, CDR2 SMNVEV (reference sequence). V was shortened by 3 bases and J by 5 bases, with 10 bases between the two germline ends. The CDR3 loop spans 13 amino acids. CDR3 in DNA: TGTGCCAGCAGTTTGGCAGGGATGTATGGCTACACCTTC. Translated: CASSLAGMYGYTF.

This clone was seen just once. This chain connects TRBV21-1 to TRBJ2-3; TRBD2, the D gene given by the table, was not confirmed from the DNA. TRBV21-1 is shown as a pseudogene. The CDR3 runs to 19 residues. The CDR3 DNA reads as TGTGCCAGCAGCAACCTTTCCCGGGACTTAGGAGTCCTCACAGATACGCAGTATTTT. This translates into CASSNLSRDLGVLTDTQYF.

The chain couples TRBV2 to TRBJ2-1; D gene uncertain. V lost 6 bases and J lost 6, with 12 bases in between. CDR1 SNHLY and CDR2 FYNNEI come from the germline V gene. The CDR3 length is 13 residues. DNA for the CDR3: TGTGCCAGCAGGGCCCTTAGCTCCAATGAGCAGTTCTTC. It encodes CASRALSSNEQFF.

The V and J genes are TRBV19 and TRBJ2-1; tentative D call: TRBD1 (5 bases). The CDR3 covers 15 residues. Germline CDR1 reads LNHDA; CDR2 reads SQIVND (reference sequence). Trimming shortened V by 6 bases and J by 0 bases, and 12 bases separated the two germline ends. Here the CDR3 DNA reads TGTGCCAGTAGCAGCGACAGAAGCTCCTACAATGAGCAGTTCTTC. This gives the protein CASSSDRSSYNEQFF.

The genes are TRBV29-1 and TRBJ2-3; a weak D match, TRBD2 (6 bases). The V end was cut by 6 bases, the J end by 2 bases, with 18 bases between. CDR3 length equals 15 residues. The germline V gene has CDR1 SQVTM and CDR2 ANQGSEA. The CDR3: CSVGGRRGPTDTQYF. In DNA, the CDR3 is TGCAGCGTCGGAGGGAGGAGGGGCCCCACAGATACGCAGTATTTT.

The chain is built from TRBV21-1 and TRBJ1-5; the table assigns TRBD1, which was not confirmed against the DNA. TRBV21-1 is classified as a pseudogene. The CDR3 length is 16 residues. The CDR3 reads CASSLWTGDSNQPQHF. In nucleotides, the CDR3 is TGTGCCAGCAGCCTCTGGACAGGGGATAGCAATCAGCCCCAGCATTTT.

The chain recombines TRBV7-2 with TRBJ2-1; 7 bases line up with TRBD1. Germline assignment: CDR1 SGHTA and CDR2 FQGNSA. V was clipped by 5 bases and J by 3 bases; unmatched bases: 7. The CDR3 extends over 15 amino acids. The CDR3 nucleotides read TGTGCCAGCAGCCCCGGGGACAGCCTCTACAATGAGCAGTTCTTC. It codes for CASSPGDSLYNEQFF.

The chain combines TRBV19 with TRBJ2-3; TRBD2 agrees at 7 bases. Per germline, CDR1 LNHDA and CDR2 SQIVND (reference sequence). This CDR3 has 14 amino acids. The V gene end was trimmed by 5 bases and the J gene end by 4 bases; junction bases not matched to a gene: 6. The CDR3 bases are TGTGCCAGTAGTGGGACTATTTCTTCAGATACGCAGTATTTT. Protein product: CASSGTISSDTQYF.

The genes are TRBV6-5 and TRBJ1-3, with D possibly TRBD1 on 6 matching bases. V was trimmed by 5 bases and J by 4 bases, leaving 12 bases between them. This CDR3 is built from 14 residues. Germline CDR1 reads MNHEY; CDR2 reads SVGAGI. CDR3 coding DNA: TGTGCCAGCAGTCTGACAGGAGACGGAAACACCATATATTTT. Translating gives CASSLTGDGNTIYF.

CDR3 sequence reads: CASSQDRGYEQYF. In DNA form, the CDR3 reads TGCGCCAGCAGCCAAGATCGGGGGTACGAGCAGTACTTC. The chain is built from TRBV4-3 and TRBJ2-7; TRBD2 might be the D (6 bases). The CDR3 consists of 13 residues. V lost 0 bases and J 4 bases, leaving 7 bases between the germline ends. Germline values: CDR1 LGHNA, CDR2 YSLEER.

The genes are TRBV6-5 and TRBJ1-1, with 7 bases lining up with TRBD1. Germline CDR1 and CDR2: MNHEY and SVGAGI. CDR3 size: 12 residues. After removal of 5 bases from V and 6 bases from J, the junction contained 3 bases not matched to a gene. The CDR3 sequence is CASSNRGAEAFF. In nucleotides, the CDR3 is TGTGCCAGCAGTAACAGGGGTGCTGAAGCTTTCTTT.

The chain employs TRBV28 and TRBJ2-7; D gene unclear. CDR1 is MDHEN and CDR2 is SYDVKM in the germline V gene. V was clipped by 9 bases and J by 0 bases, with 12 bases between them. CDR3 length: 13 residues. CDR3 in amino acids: CASSGPPSYEQYF. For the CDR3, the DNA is TGTGCCAGTTCGGGTCCACCCTCCTACGAGCAGTACTTC.

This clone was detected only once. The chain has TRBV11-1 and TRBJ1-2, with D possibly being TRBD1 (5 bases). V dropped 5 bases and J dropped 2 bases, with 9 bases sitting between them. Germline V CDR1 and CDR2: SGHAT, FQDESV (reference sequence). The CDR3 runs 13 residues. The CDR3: CASSPDTNYGYTF. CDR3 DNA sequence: TGTGCCAGCAGCCCGGACACGAACTATGGCTACACCTTC. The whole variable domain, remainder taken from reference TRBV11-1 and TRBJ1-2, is EAEVAQSPRYKITEKSQAVAFWCDPISGHATLYWYRQILGQGPELLVQFQDESVVDDSQLPKDRFSAERLKGVDSTLKIQPAELGDSAMYLCASSPDTNYGYTFGSGTRLTVV.

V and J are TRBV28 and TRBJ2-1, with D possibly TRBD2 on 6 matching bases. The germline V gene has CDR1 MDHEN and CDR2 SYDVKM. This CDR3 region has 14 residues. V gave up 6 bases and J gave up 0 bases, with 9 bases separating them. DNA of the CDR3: TGTGCCAGCAGGGCCGGGGGCTCCTACAATGAGCAGTTCTTC. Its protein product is CASRAGGSYNEQFF.

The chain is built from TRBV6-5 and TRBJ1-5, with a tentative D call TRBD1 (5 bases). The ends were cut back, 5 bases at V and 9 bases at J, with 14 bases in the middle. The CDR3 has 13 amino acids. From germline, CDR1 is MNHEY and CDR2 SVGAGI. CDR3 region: CASSARQGGPQHF. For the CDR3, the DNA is TGTGCCAGCAGTGCACGTCAGGGTGGGCCCCAGCATTTT.

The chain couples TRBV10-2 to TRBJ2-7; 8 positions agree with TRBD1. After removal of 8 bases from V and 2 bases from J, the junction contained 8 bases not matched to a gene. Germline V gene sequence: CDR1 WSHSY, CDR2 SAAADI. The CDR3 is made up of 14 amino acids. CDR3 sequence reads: CASAPGTGPYEQYF. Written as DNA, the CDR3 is TGCGCCAGCGCGCCCGGGACAGGCCCCTACGAGCAGTACTTC.